Following are 13 T cell receptor beta chains from one sample sequenced in a study of cytomegalovirus exposure and HLA in healthy donors. Researchers ran the PCR with 60 Vbeta and 13 Jbeta primers. Method: immunoSEQ multiplex PCR; TCRdb's copy keeps in-frame clones and lacks some. The sample includes roughly 180,000 clones, approximately 88% seen only once; the top ten take about 1.2%. The specimen was PBMCs. The receptors here all came from a boy aged 2 to 10 in good health and CMV-seronegative.

This clone is a singleton in its sample. The chain has TRBV27 and TRBJ2-7, with 7 bases identical to TRBD1. This CDR3 contains 15 residues. Germline loops: CDR1 MNHEY, CDR2 SMNVEV (reference sequence). After removal of 5 bases from V and 2 bases from J, the junction contained 9 bases not matched to a gene. CDR3 in amino acids: CASSVTGTAAYEQYF. The CDR3 nucleotides read TGTGCCAGCAGTGTAACCGGGACAGCGGCCTACGAGCAGTACTTC.

This clone was recorded once. The chain links TRBV15 to TRBJ2-7, with TRBD1 matching 7 bases. The CDR3 consists of 14 residues. CDR1 LNHNV and CDR2 YYDKDF come from the germline V gene (reference sequence). With 5 bases clipped from V and 4 bases from J, the junction kept 8 bases outside the gene matches. The CDR3 DNA reads as TGTGCCACCAGCCGGGACAGAGATTATTACGAGCAGTACGTC. Amino acids: CATSRDRDYYEQYV.

In its sample, this clone was seen once. This sequence joins TRBV14 and TRBJ1-2, with D tentatively TRBD1 (5 bases). CDR3 length: 14 amino acids. The germline V gene encodes CDR1 SGHDN and CDR2 FVKESK. The V end lost 1 base, the J end lost 2 bases, and 8 bases lay between the germline ends. In nucleotides, the CDR3 is TGTGCCAGCAGCCAAGGGACAAAGAACTATGGCTACACCTTC. It encodes CASSQGTKNYGYTF.

V gene TRBV6-5 combines with J gene TRBJ2-7; 13 bases fit TRBD2. J lost 6 bases, V lost 6 bases, and 5 bases had no gene match. The CDR3 contains 14 residues. CDR1 and CDR2 (germline): MNHEY, SVGAGI. The CDR3 reads CASRGTSGKVEQYF. CDR3 coding DNA: TGTGCCAGCAGAGGGACTAGCGGGAAGGTCGAGCAGTACTTC.

V gene TRBV27 combines with J gene TRBJ1-5, with a possible D match to TRBD1 (5 bases). Trimming removed 0 bases from V and 8 bases from J, with 11 bases in between. Germline lookup yields CDR1 MNHEY and CDR2 SMNVEV (reference sequence). The CDR3 spans 14 residues. The CDR3 loop reads CASSLSWGGEPQHF. The CDR3 nucleotides read TGTGCCAGCAGTTTATCCTGGGGGGGGGAGCCCCAGCATTTT.

The gene calls are TRBV10-2 and TRBJ2-7; 13 bases align to TRBD2. The CDR3 has 17 amino acids. With 9 bases clipped from V and 7 bases from J, the junction kept 18 bases outside the gene matches. Germline assignment: CDR1 WSHSY and CDR2 SAAADI. CDR3 bases: TGCGCCAGTTACCTAGATCGGGGACTAGCGGGGCCGGGGGAGCAGTACGTC. It yields the protein CASYLDRGLAGPGEQYV.

This clone was detected only a few times. The chain has TRBV7-8 and TRBJ2-7, with D possibly TRBD1 on 5 matching bases. V lost 0 bases, J lost 4 bases, and 13 bases lay in between. CDR1 and CDR2 (germline): SGHVS, FQNEAQ. CDR3 size: 15 residues. CDR3 protein: CASSLARKGLYEQYF. CDR3 DNA sequence: TGTGCCAGCAGCTTAGCGAGGAAGGGGTTATACGAGCAGTACTTC.

This chain uses TRBV11-2 with TRBJ2-3; 9 nucleotides line up with TRBD2. Germline trimming cut 2 bases from V and 2 bases from J; bases unmatched to any gene: 5. Germline loops: CDR1 SGHAT, CDR2 FQNNGV. This CDR3 is 16 amino acids long. The CDR3 DNA reads TGTGCCAGCAGCTTACCCTCTAGCGGGGACACAGATACGCAGTATTTT. Translation: CASSLPSSGDTDTQYF.

The V and J genes are TRBV19 and TRBJ1-6; D perhaps matches TRBD1 (6 bases). Trimming removed 3 bases at V and 5 bases at J, with 8 bases between. The CDR3 totals 14 residues. Germline lookup yields CDR1 LNHDA and CDR2 SQIVND (reference sequence). As DNA, the CDR3 is TGTGCCAGTAGTATCAGGGGCGATAATTCACCCCTCCACTTT. Protein: CASSIRGDNSPLHF.

V is TRBV4-3 and J is TRBJ2-7, with 8 positions matching TRBD2. This CDR3 spans 15 amino acids. J lost 3 bases, V lost 0 bases, and 4 bases had no gene match. Germline V gene lookup returns CDR1 LGHNA and CDR2 YSLEER. For the CDR3, the DNA is TGCGCCAGCAGCCAAGAGCTAGGGACTAGCTACGAGCAGTACTTC. It yields the protein CASSQELGTSYEQYF.

The rearrangement uses TRBV19 and TRBJ1-2; tentatively, D is TRBD1 (5 bases). This CDR3 contains 12 residues. Germline CDR1 LNHDA, CDR2 SQIVND (reference sequence). V lost 9 bases to trimming and J lost 4 bases, with 12 bases between them. CDR3 nucleotide sequence: TGTGCCAGCAGTCCGGGGGGCTATGGCTACACCTTC. This codes for CASSPGGYGYTF.

The chain links TRBV5-1 to TRBJ1-1; 7 positions agree with TRBD1. Unmatched junction bases numbered 10, after V lost 4 bases and J lost 1 base. Germline CDR1 SGHRS, CDR2 YFSETQ. The CDR3 is 16 amino acids. CDR3 nucleotide sequence: TGCGCCAGCAGCCCCGGGACAGCGCGATGGAACACTGAAGCTTTCTTT. Translation: CASSPGTARWNTEAFF.

The rearrangement joins TRBV7-8 to TRBJ2-3; TRBD1 matches at 7 bases. V gave up 1 base and J gave up 0 bases; unmatched junction bases: 1. This CDR3 has 15 amino acids. CDR1 is SGHVS, CDR2 FQNEAQ, per germline. DNA of the CDR3: TGTGCCAGCAGCTTAGACAGGGGAAGCACAGATACGCAGTATTTT. Residues: CASSLDRGSTDTQYF.